This T cell receptor (beta chain) appears in the sequencing data of a study of cytomegalovirus exposure and HLA in healthy donors. Across the whole study: An analysis done earlier identified 95 million to 140 million unique TCR beta sequences from about 179 million T cells.

Both 60 Vbeta primers and 13 Jbeta primers went into the PCR. Repertoires were generated with immunoSEQ multiplex PCR, while TCRdb's copy carries only in-frame clones and drops some. The sample has about 78,000 clones, 72% seen once. Findings of the study overall: Previously analyzed data showed that most TCR beta V segments were productive at a frequency of about 90% or about 30%. With later analysis, a missense DCLRE1C variant became linked to TCR beta V- and J-gene trimming. Rare TCR sequences predominated, though certain public TCRs were found in many donors.

Losses at the gene ends were 6 bases for V and 2 bases for J; bases not matched to a gene: 2. In germline, CDR1 is MNHEY, CDR2 SMNVEV (reference sequence). The CDR3 extends over 13 amino acids. About this clone: Its antigen is as yet unknown.

The rearrangement joins TRBV27 to TRBJ2-7, with 9 bases lining up with TRBD1. Sample: PBMCs. This receptor was identified in a middle-aged woman in good health and CMV-seropositive. The CDR3 DNA sequence: TGTGCCAGCAGACGACAGGGGGCCTACGAGCAGTACTTC. Translation gives CASRRQGAYEQYF.